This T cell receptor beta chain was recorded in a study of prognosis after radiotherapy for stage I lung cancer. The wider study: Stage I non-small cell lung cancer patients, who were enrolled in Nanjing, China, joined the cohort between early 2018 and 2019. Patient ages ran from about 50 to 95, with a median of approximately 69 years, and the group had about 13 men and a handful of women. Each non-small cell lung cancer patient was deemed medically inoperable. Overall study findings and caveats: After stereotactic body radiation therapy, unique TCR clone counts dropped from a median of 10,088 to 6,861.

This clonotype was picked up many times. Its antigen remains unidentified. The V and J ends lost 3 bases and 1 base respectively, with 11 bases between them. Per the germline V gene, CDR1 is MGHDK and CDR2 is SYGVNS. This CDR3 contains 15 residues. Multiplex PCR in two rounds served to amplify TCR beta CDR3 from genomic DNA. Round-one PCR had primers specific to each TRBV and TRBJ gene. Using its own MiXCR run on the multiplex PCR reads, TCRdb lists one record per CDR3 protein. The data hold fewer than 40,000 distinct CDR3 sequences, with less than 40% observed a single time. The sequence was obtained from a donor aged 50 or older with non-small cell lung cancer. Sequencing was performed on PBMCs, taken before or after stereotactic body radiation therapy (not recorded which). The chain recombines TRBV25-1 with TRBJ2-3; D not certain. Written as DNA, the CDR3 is TGTGCCAGCAGTGACTCCTCGGTTGGCACAGATACGCAGTATTTT. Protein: CASSDSSVGTDTQYF.